The next 20 T cell receptor beta chains were all read from a single sample in a study of blood T cells in healthy people across ages. For the second PCR, which ran for roughly 6 to 11 cycles, a sample-barcoded 5' primer and a J-beta primer mix were used. MiXCR was run by TCRdb on the 5' RACE reads, yielding one entry per CDR3 protein. The sample includes 800,000 to 1,000,000 distinct CDR3 sequences, around 49% of them seen just once. Material: blood. Every receptor here comes from a man aged 30 to 45 in good health.

This clonotype has more than one count but fewer than ten. The gene calls are TRBV20-1 and TRBJ2-5; 7 bases map to TRBD1. Germline trimming cut 5 bases from V and 5 bases from J; bases unmatched to any gene: 14. The CDR3 is 15 residues long. CDR1 and CDR2 (germline): DFQATT, SNEGSKA (reference sequence). The CDR3 DNA is TGCAGTGCTGGGGAAGGGGGCGGCCTGGGGGAGACCCAGTACTTC. This codes for CSAGEGGGLGETQYF.

The rearrangement uses TRBV4-1 and TRBJ2-1, with TRBD1 identical over 7 bases. The J call may be incorrect, as the DNA end agrees better with TRBJ2-7. The CDR3 spans 15 residues. Germline V gives CDR1 MGHRA, CDR2 YSYEKL. In nucleotides, the CDR3 is TGCGCCAGCAACGCAATGACAGGGTCCTACAATGAGCAGTACTTC. It yields the protein CASNAMTGSYNEQYF.

This sequence joins TRBV20-1 and TRBJ1-1, with a possible D match to TRBD1 (5 bases). This CDR3 has 14 residues. Germline CDR1 reads DFQATT; CDR2 reads SNEGSKA (reference sequence). Trimming stripped 5 bases from V and 0 bases from J, with 13 bases between. CDR3 DNA: TGCAGTGCTCTTTGGGGCAAAATGAACACTGAAGCTTTCTTT. The encoded protein is CSALWGKMNTEAFF.

V is TRBV4-1 and J is TRBJ1-1; D remains ambiguous. CDR1 MGHRA and CDR2 YSYEKL come from the germline V gene. The CDR3 covers 14 residues. Trimming took 3 bases from V and 7 from J, leaving 15 bases between them. CDR3: CASSHLGNLFEAFF. The CDR3 DNA reads as TGCGCCAGCAGCCATCTGGGGAATCTTTTTGAAGCTTTCTTT.

This clonotype was observed a few times. This chain uses TRBV6-2 or TRBV6-3 with TRBJ2-3; D is undetermined. Germline lookup yields CDR1 MNHEY and CDR2 SVGEGT. V lost 3 bases and J 2 bases, leaving 21 bases between the germline ends. The CDR3 consists of 18 residues. The CDR3 sequence is CASSYEEAQALYTDTQYF. The CDR3 nucleotides are TGTGCCAGCAGTTATGAAGAGGCTCAAGCGCTCTACACAGATACGCAGTATTTT.

The rearrangement links TRBV28 to TRBJ2-7; unclear D gene. The DNA end is a closer match to TRBJ2-5, so the J assignment may be wrong. Germline values: CDR1 MDHEN, CDR2 SYDVKM. This CDR3 comprises 16 residues. CDR3 residues: CASSGPSKSDGQTQYF. The CDR3 DNA reads TGTGCCAGCAGCGGTCCCTCAAAATCAGATGGACAGACCCAGTACTTC.

This clonotype was detected only a few times. The chain carries TRBV4-1 and TRBJ1-4; D unclear. The CDR3 covers 15 residues. V was cut by 8 bases and J by 8 bases, with 21 bases left in between. The germline CDR1 and CDR2 sequences are MGHRA and YSYEKL. CDR3 in amino acids: CASSLNGREAEKLFF. CDR3 nucleotide sequence: TGCGCCAGCTCCCTTAATGGACGTGAGGCGGAAAAACTGTTTTTT.

The V call is TRBV12-5, the J call TRBJ2-1, with D unresolved. The CDR3 extends over 12 amino acids. Deletions cut 10 bases from V and 15 bases from J, with 22 bases between. Germline V gene sequence: CDR1 LGHNT, CDR2 FRNRAP. The CDR3 here is CATVGPSRTTFF. DNA for the CDR3: TGTGCTACTGTCGGTCCCTCACGTACTACGTTCTTC.

This chain uses TRBV13 with TRBJ2-3, with D perhaps TRBD2 (6 bases). This CDR3 is built from 14 residues. Germline CDR1 reads PRHDT; CDR2 reads FYEKMQ (reference sequence). V lost 6 bases to trimming and J lost 6 bases, with 16 bases between them. The CDR3 nucleotides are TGTGCCAGCAGTGACCTGGCGGGGAGGGATACGCAGTATTTT. Translated: CASSDLAGRDTQYF.

The chain couples TRBV29-1 to TRBJ1-1, with unresolved D. Germline CDR1 SQVTM, CDR2 ANQGSEA. V dropped 7 bases and J dropped 3 bases, with 12 bases sitting between them. This CDR3 comprises 12 residues. CDR3 residues: CSAWVVYTEAFF. CDR3 bases: TGCAGCGCGTGGGTGGTTTACACTGAAGCTTTCTTT.

In regard to this clonotype: One end of the junction fails to match germline, which may point to a read error. The rearrangement uses TRBV27 and TRBJ2-2, with TRBD1 as a possible D gene (6 bases). CDR3 size: 14 residues. Germline-derived CDR1 and CDR2 are MNHEY and SMNVEV (reference sequence). CDR3 loop: CASSSRTVTEELFF. In nucleotides, the CDR3 is TGTGCCAGCAGTTCCCGGACAGTCACCGAGGAGCTGTTTTTT.

This clonotype came up once. The chain joins TRBV29-1 to TRBJ1-2, with D hard to call. CDR1 and CDR2 from the germline V gene are SQVTM and ANQGSEA. Trimming took off 7 bases at V and 4 bases at J, with 10 bases between the two ends. The CDR3 sequence is 11 residues long. CDR3 sequence reads: CSEGGFYGYTF. CDR3 DNA sequence: TGCAGCGAGGGCGGATTCTATGGCTACACCTTC. The complete variable domain, with remaining parts taken from reference TRBV29-1 and TRBJ1-2, reads SAVISQKPSRDICQRGTSLTIQCQVDSQVTMMFWYRQQPGQSLTLIATANQGSEATYESGFVIDKFPISRPNLTFSTLTVSNMSPEDSSIYLCSEGGFYGYTFGSGTRLTVV.

This clonotype appeared many times. The chain is built from TRBV29-1 and TRBJ2-7; D remains ambiguous. V shed 4 bases and J shed 1 base, with 14 bases lying between them. Germline values: CDR1 SQVTM, CDR2 ANQGSEA. This CDR3 is built from 14 residues. The CDR3 protein is CSVASSVQSYEQYF. As DNA, the CDR3 is TGCAGCGTTGCTAGTTCGGTCCAGTCCTACGAGCAGTACTTC.

The J gene is TRBJ2-3, the V gene TRBV18, with TRBD2 matching over 8 bases. Germline assignment: CDR1 KGHSH and CDR2 LQKENI. The CDR3 loop spans 14 amino acids. V lost 2 bases to trimming and J lost 5 bases; unmatched junction nucleotides: 3. In DNA form, the CDR3 reads TGTGCCAGCTCACCAGGGGCGGGAGGAGATACGCAGTATTTT. Its translation is CASSPGAGGDTQYF.

The chain couples TRBV24-1 to TRBJ2-2; 7 bases align to TRBD1. CDR3 length: 14 residues. CDR1 and CDR2 from the germline V gene are KGHDR and SFDVKD. J gave up 4 bases and V 5 bases, and 3 bases lay outside the gene matches. The CDR3 DNA is TGTGCCACCAGTGCGGCAGGGGGCACCGGGGAGCTGTTTTTT. It translates to CATSAAGGTGELFF.

The table lists this clonotype with a few counts. The gene calls are TRBV12-3 or TRBV12-4 and TRBJ1-2; D might be TRBD1 (5 bases). V gave up 6 bases and J gave up 4 bases, with 15 bases separating them. This CDR3 spans 14 amino acids. The CDR3 DNA follows: TGTGCCAGCAGACTGGGCAGGGAGGGCTATGGCTACACCTTC. Residues: CASRLGREGYGYTF.

This clonotype has a handful of counts. This chain joins TRBV6-5 and TRBJ2-5; TRBD2 is a possible D gene (6 bases). The DNA end is a closer match to TRBJ2-7, so the J assignment may be wrong. Germline V gives CDR1 MNHEY, CDR2 SVGAGI. The CDR3 is made up of 15 amino acids. This CDR3 reads CASSYSMFGGYEQYF. For the CDR3, the DNA is TGTGCCAGCAGTTACTCGATGTTCGGAGGGTACGAGCAGTACTTC.

This clonotype was counted a few times. The chain couples TRBV7-9 to TRBJ2-7, with TRBD1 identical over 7 bases. CDR3 length equals 15 residues. Germline loops: CDR1 SEHNR, CDR2 FQNEAQ (reference sequence). Germline trimming cut 1 base from V and 5 bases from J; bases unmatched to any gene: 8. CDR3 sequence: CASSLVVSGGDEQYF. CDR3 bases: TGTGCCAGCAGCTTAGTGGTGTCAGGGGGTGACGAGCAGTACTTC.

V is TRBV5-1 and J is TRBJ2-3; the match to TRBD2 covers 12 bases. V shed 0 bases, J shed 10 bases, and the junction held 9 bases outside the gene matches. There are 16 residues in the CDR3. Per germline, CDR1 SGHRS and CDR2 YFSETQ. CDR3 bases: TGCGCCAGCAGCTTGGAACTAGCGGGGGGCCTCCCAGCGCAGTATTTT. It yields the protein CASSLELAGGLPAQYF. Full variable domain (outside the CDR3, taken from reference TRBV5-1 and TRBJ2-3): KAGVTQTPRYLIKTRGQQVTLSCSPISGHRSVSWYQQTPGQGLQFLFEYFSETQRNKGNFPGRFSGRQFSNSRSEMNVSTLELGDSALYLCASSLELAGGLPAQYFGPGTRLTVL.

The chain recombines TRBV5-1 with TRBJ1-1, with D perhaps matching TRBD1 (5 bases). From germline, CDR1 is SGHRS and CDR2 YFSETQ. This CDR3 comprises 16 residues. V lost 0 bases to trimming and J lost 0 bases, with 12 bases between them. This CDR3 reads CASSLARDGVNTEAFF. In DNA form, the CDR3 reads TGCGCCAGCAGCTTGGCCAGGGATGGCGTGAACACTGAAGCTTTCTTT.